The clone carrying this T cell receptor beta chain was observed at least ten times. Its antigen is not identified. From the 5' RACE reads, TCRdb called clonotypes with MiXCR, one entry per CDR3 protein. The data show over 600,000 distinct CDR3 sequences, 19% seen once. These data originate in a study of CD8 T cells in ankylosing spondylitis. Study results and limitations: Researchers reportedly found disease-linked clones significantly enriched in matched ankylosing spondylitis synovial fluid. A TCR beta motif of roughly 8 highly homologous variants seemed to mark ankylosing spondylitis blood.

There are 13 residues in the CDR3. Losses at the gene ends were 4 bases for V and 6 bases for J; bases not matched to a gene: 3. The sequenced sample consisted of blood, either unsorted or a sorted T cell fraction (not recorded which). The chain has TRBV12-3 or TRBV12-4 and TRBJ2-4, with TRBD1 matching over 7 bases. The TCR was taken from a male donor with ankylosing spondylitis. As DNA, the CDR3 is TGTGCCAGCAGTTACAGGGGATTAAACATTCAGTACTTC. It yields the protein CASSYRGLNIQYF.